The present TCR beta chain was sequenced within a study of shared clonotypes between healthy human individuals. Turning to the study itself: Two female and a few male donors aged 18 to 49 were enrolled. Study findings and constraints: A reduction in generation probabilities was seen for non-shared clonotypes relative to those shared by all four donors.

Repertoires were generated with immunoSEQ multiplex PCR, while TCRdb's copy carries only in-frame clones and drops some. The table has approximately 2,300,000 clones, 85% to 95% seen once; the top ten hold 0.3% to 0.45%. Losses at the gene ends were 4 bases for V and 1 base for J; bases not matched to a gene: 6. Germline V lookup: CDR1 MDHEN, CDR2 SYDVKM. The CDR3 covers 16 residues. Remarks on this clone: The target antigen is unknown.

The rearrangement links TRBV28 to TRBJ1-2; 10 nucleotides agree with TRBD1. Source material: naive CD4+ T cells from PBMCs. Described subset: CD45RA+ positively selected. This TCR was recovered from a man aged 18 to 30 in good health. Some clones in this sample may be carry-over from other donors' samples. CDR3 in amino acids: CASSSQGTGVNYGYTF. The CDR3, as DNA: TGTGCCAGCAGTTCTCAAGGGACAGGGGTTAACTATGGCTACACCTTC.